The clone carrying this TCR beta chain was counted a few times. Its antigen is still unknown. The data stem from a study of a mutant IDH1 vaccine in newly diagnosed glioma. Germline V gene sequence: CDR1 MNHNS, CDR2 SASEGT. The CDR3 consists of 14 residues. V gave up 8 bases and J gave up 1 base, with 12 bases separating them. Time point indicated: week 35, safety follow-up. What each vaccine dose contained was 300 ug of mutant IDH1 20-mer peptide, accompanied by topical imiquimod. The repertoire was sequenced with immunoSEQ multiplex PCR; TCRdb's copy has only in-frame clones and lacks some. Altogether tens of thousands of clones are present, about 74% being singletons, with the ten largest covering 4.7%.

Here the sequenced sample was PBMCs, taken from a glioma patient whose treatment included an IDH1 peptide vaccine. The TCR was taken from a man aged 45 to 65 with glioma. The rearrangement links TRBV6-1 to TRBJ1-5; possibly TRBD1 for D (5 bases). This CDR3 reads CASLRGASNQPQHF. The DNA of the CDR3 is TGTGCCAGCCTGAGAGGGGCAAGCAATCAGCCCCAGCATTTT.